This T cell receptor beta chain was identified during a study of cytomegalovirus exposure and HLA in healthy donors. PCR employed 60 Vbeta and 13 Jbeta primers. The protocol was immunoSEQ multiplex PCR, while the TCRdb copy is restricted to in-frame clones and leaves out a portion. Here the sample spans roughly 90,000 clones, around 80% being singletons. The length of the CDR3 is 15 residues. Study-level points and caveats: V- and J-gene trimming of TCR beta was linked (in a later analysis) to a missense DCLRE1C variant. According to the study, some 160 TCR beta chains were cytomegalovirus-associated. Per a later analysis, 15,000 to 20,000 TCR beta sequences showed association with HLA alleles at 0.05 false discovery rate. For most TCR sequences rarity was the rule, although some public TCRs occurred in many donors.

Turning to this clone: Its antigen is unknown.

The sequence was collected from a man aged 18 to 29 in good health and CMV-seronegative. Source material: PBMCs. This chain links TRBV21-1 with TRBJ1-5; TRBD1 is the table's D call, not checked against the DNA. TRBV21-1 is tagged as a pseudogene. CDR3 in amino acids: CASSGTGANNQPQHF. CDR3 nucleotides: TGTGCCAGCAGCGGGACAGGGGCGAACAATCAGCCCCAGCATTTT.